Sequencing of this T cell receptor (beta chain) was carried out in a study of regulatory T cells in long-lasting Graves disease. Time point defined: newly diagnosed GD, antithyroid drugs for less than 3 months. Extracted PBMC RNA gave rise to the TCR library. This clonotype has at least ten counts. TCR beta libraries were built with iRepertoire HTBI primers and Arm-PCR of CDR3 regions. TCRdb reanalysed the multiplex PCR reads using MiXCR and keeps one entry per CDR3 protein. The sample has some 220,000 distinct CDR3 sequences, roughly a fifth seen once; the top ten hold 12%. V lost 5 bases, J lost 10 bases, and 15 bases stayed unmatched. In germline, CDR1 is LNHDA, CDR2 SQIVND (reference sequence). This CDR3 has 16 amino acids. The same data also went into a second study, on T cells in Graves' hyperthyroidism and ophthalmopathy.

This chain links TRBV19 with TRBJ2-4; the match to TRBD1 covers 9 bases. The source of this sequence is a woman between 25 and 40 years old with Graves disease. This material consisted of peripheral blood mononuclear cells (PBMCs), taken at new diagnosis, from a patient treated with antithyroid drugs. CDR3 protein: CASSPRTGDVKEIQYF. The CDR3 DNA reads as TGTGCCAGTAGTCCCAGGACAGGGGATGTAAAGGAGATTCAGTACTTC.